This T cell receptor beta chain was captured by sequencing in a study of shared T cell receptors in the human thymus. Clones were sequenced by immunoSEQ multiplex PCR, and TCRdb holds only the in-frame ones, with some missing. Of approximately 490,000 clones listed, around 78% are singletons. The V and J ends lost 3 bases and 5 bases, in that order; junction bases with no gene match: 14. The germline gives CDR1 GTSNPN, CDR2 SVGIG (reference sequence). CDR3 length: 16 residues. The data were also submitted as part of a second study, on human thymus T cells. This second study notes: Thymic as well as blood repertoires seemed to favor certain V and J genes unevenly. Related research found strongly overlapping thymic repertoires in unrelated individuals.

The specimen was thymocytes. The clonotype originates from a boy under two years old with a congenital heart defect. The chain carries TRBV30 and TRBJ2-7, with 9 bases fitting TRBD2. In DNA form, the CDR3 reads TGTGCCTGGAGGGGGTCTAGCGGGACTGGTCACAACGAGCAGTACTTC. Translating gives CAWRGSSGTGHNEQYF.